The 32 T cell receptor beta chains presented below share a single source sample, sequenced in a study of blood T cell repertoires in COVID-19 (dated by TCRdb to the early 2020s). Receptors were amplified or captured by the immunoSEQ multiplex PCR assay. TCRdb took this table from immuneACCESS and kept in-frame rearrangements with V and J called. Such tables lack part of the clones; where checked against another copy, unresolved V genes explain under half of the gap, and the rest is unexplained. The sample table shows about 28,000 clones, and about 80% are seen once. Nearly 40% of the sample comes from the top ten. The material sequenced was peripheral blood. The receptors come from a man between 65 and 85 years old with acute or convalescent COVID-19.

The chain combines TRBV4-1 with TRBJ2-2, with TRBD2 as a possible D gene (5 bases). The CDR3 runs to 19 residues. The V end lost 0 bases, the J end lost 5 bases, and 22 bases lay between the germline ends. Germline loops: CDR1 MGHRA, CDR2 YSYEKL. In nucleotides, the CDR3 is TGCGCCAGCAGCCAAGACGTTACGATCACGGGAATTAGTACCGGGGAGCTGTTTTTT. Translation: CASSQDVTITGISTGELFF.

The chain uses TRBV28 and TRBJ1-3; a weak D match, TRBD1 (5 bases). The germline V gene encodes CDR1 MDHEN and CDR2 SYDVKM. The CDR3 covers 17 residues. The ends were cut back, 5 bases at V and 4 bases at J, with 21 bases in the middle. In DNA form, the CDR3 reads TGTGCCAGCAGTCTGACGGGACTCGTCTTGTCCGGAAACACCATATATTTT. This gives the protein CASSLTGLVLSGNTIYF. Together with reference TRBV28 and TRBJ1-3, the CDR3 gives the full variable domain: DVKVTQSSRYLVKRTGEKVFLECVQDMDHENMFWYRQDPGLGLRLIYFSYDVKMKEKGDIPEGYSVSREKKERFSLILESASTNQTSMYLCASSLTGLVLSGNTIYFGEGSWLTVV.

The rearrangement joins TRBV3-1 (or the pseudogene TRBV3-2) to TRBJ1-1; a possible D gene is TRBD1 (6 bases). V dropped 5 bases and J dropped 5 bases, with 15 bases sitting between them. Germline CDR1 reads LGHDT; CDR2 reads YNNKEL (reference sequence). The CDR3 has 14 residues. CDR3 sequence: CASSYRGGRTEAFF. DNA of the CDR3: TGTGCCAGCAGCTACCGAGGGGGACGAACTGAAGCTTTCTTT.

The chain employs TRBV11-2 and TRBJ2-1; tentatively, D is TRBD1 (6 bases). CDR3 length equals 14 residues. Germline values: CDR1 SGHAT, CDR2 FQNNGV. V dropped 3 bases and J dropped 8 bases, with 14 bases sitting between them. The CDR3 spells CASSFFGGGYEQFF. CDR3 in DNA: TGTGCCAGCAGCTTCTTTGGGGGCGGGTATGAGCAGTTCTTC.

V gene TRBV24-1 combines with J gene TRBJ2-7; D is uncertain. Looked up from germline, CDR1 is KGHDR and CDR2 is SFDVKD. This CDR3 is built from 12 residues. V gave up 5 bases and J gave up 0 bases, with 4 bases separating them. CDR3 sequence: CATSGSSYEQYF. The CDR3 coding sequence is TGTGCCACCAGTGGTAGCTCCTACGAGCAGTACTTC.

This chain joins TRBV5-1 and TRBJ1-1, with D possibly matching TRBD1 (6 bases). V was clipped by 4 bases and J by 1 base, with 14 bases between them. The CDR3 sequence is 15 residues long. In germline, CDR1 is SGHRS, CDR2 YFSETQ. CDR3 sequence reads: CASSLFGGGNTEAFF. As DNA, the CDR3 is TGCGCCAGCAGCCTATTTGGGGGCGGGAACACTGAAGCTTTCTTT.

This clone has just a few counts. This sequence joins TRBV7-2 and TRBJ1-5; 7 bases map to TRBD1. CDR3 length equals 15 residues. J gave up 2 bases and V 5 bases, and 6 bases lay outside the gene matches. CDR1 and CDR2 (germline): SGHTA, FQGNSA. The CDR3 spells CASSPSQGGNQPQHF. The CDR3 DNA follows: TGTGCCAGCAGCCCTTCGCAGGGGGGCAATCAGCCCCAGCATTTT.

This clone was observed a few times. The gene calls are TRBV5-8 and TRBJ1-1, with 8 bases lining up with TRBD1. From germline, CDR1 is SGHTS and CDR2 YDEGEE. The junction had 6 bases not matched to a gene; V was cut back by 3 bases and J by 5 bases. The CDR3 consists of 14 residues. The CDR3 DNA sequence: TGTGCCAGCAGCTGGGGACAGGTAGTAACTGAAGCTTTCTTT. It is translated as CASSWGQVVTEAFF. Complete variable domain (other parts from reference TRBV5-8 and TRBJ1-1): EAGVTQSPTHLIKTRGQQATLRCSPISGHTSVYWYQQALGLGLQFLLWYDEGEERNRGNFPPRFSGRQFPNYSSELNVNALELEDSALYLCASSWGQVVTEAFFGQGTRLTVV.

This clone was counted only a few times. The chain joins TRBV29-1 to TRBJ2-2; TRBD2 aligns across 7 bases. Germline lookup yields CDR1 SQVTM and CDR2 ANQGSEA. The CDR3 contains 14 residues. V was clipped by 4 bases and J by 4 bases; unmatched bases: 6. The CDR3 bases are TGCAGCGTTGGTTGGGGCGGGGGCACCGGGGAGCTGTTTTTT. This codes for CSVGWGGGTGELFF.

This sequence joins TRBV11-2 and TRBJ2-7; D uncertain. The CDR3 loop spans 15 amino acids. CDR1 and CDR2 (germline): SGHAT, FQNNGV. Trimming removed 3 bases at V and 2 bases at J, with 14 bases between. CDR3 sequence: CASSFVGATAYEQYF. CDR3 bases: TGTGCCAGCAGCTTTGTCGGAGCGACCGCCTACGAGCAGTACTTC.

The CDR3 bases are TGTGCCAGCAGTCGCCAGTCCCCAGGGGTTTATTTCGGAGAGACCCAGTACTTC. Encoded protein: CASSRQSPGVYFGETQYF. The rearrangement links TRBV2 to TRBJ2-5; D is possibly TRBD1 (6 bases). Trimming pared 5 bases from V and 4 bases from J, leaving 26 bases between. Germline-derived CDR1 and CDR2 are SNHLY and FYNNEI. CDR3 length: 18 amino acids.

This clone has a handful of counts. The V call is TRBV19, the J call TRBJ1-2; possible D gene TRBD1, 6 bases. CDR1 and CDR2 (germline): LNHDA, SQIVND (reference sequence). The CDR3 is 15 residues long. V was pared by 6 bases and J by 4 bases, with 18 bases between. In nucleotides, the CDR3 is TGTGCCAGTAGCCGAAGTGAAGGACAGCTCTATGGCTACACCTTC. This translates into CASSRSEGQLYGYTF.

In its sample, this clone was seen a few times. The chain has TRBV4-3 and TRBJ2-5, with D perhaps matching TRBD2 (6 bases). Germline lookup yields CDR1 LGHNA and CDR2 YSLEER. This CDR3 region has 13 residues. Trimming removed 1 base from V and 3 bases from J, with 6 bases in between. The DNA for the CDR3 is TGCGCCAGCAGCCAAGCGGGGGAAGAGACCCAGTACTTC. It specifies CASSQAGEETQYF.

A single count supports this clone. J is TRBJ2-7 and V is TRBV12-2; TRBD2 reflects the table's D call only, with no check against the DNA. TRBV12-2 is flagged as a pseudogene. The CDR3 is 16 amino acids. The CDR3 DNA sequence: TGTGCAAGTCGCTCCCGGGGACTAGCGGATCCCTACGAGCAGTACTTC. This gives the protein CASRSRGLADPYEQYF.

The CDR3 loop is CASSPRGPKGGEQFF. In DNA, the CDR3 is TGTGCCAGCAGTCCGAGGGGACCTAAGGGAGGTGAGCAGTTCTTC. The V and J genes are TRBV28 and TRBJ2-1; D possibly corresponds to TRBD2 (6 bases). In germline, CDR1 is MDHEN, CDR2 SYDVKM. CDR3 length: 15 residues. Between the trimmed V and J ends, which lost 5 bases and 9 bases, there was a span of 20 bases.

The V and J genes are TRBV6-5 and TRBJ1-1; 7 bases fit TRBD1. This CDR3 has 12 residues. V lost 7 bases and J lost 3; bases outside the gene matches: 2. Germline loops: CDR1 MNHEY, CDR2 SVGAGI. In DNA form, the CDR3 reads TGTGCCAGCACCCAGGGGGACACTGAAGCTTTCTTT. It is translated as CASTQGDTEAFF.

The chain employs TRBV5-8 and TRBJ2-1; 8 nucleotides match TRBD1. Germline assignment: CDR1 SGHTS and CDR2 YDEGEE. This CDR3 contains 18 residues. V shed 4 bases and J 1 base; nucleotides not matched to a gene: 13. The CDR3 protein is CASSRALRQGRSYNEQFF. Here the CDR3 DNA reads TGTGCCAGCAGCCGTGCCCTGAGACAGGGGAGATCCTACAATGAGCAGTTCTTC.

The V call is TRBV7-2, the J call TRBJ1-2; 8 bases align to TRBD1. This CDR3 comprises 14 residues. V gave up 4 bases and J gave up 7 bases; unmatched junction bases: 8. The V gene's germline CDR1 is SGHTA and CDR2 FQGNSA. CDR3 DNA sequence: TGTGCCAGCAGCTCAGGGGGCGTTCTGGGTGGCTACACCTTC. It specifies CASSSGGVLGGYTF.

The chain carries TRBV5-1 and TRBJ2-1; D is ambiguous. Per germline, CDR1 SGHRS and CDR2 YFSETQ. Trimming shortened V by 4 bases and J by 10 bases, and 12 bases separated the two germline ends. CDR3 length: 12 residues. The CDR3 is CASSLVSSEQFF. The CDR3 coding sequence is TGCGCCAGCAGCCTGGTTAGCTCCGAGCAGTTCTTC.

The chain couples TRBV4-2 to TRBJ2-2; 7 bases align to TRBD2. J was trimmed by 6 bases and V by 3 bases; bases with no gene match: 4. CDR3 length: 14 residues. Germline CDR1 reads LGHNA; CDR2 reads YNFKEQ. The CDR3 DNA reads TGTGCCAGCAGCCATAAGGGAGGGTCCGGGGAGCTGTTTTTT. It specifies CASSHKGGSGELFF.

About this clone itself: Different DNA sequences within this sample yield the same CDR3. This chain links TRBV9 with TRBJ2-5; 11 bases are a match to TRBD2. The CDR3 contains 18 residues. Trimming removed 0 bases from V and 1 base from J; junction bases left unmatched: 8. The germline V gene has CDR1 SGDLS and CDR2 YYNGEE. The CDR3 loop reads CASSVVPSTSGVQETQYF. CDR3 nucleotides: TGTGCCAGCAGCGTAGTACCCTCGACTAGCGGGGTCCAAGAGACCCAGTACTTC.

The chain is built from TRBV4-1 and TRBJ1-1; 7 bases align to TRBD1. The CDR3 is made up of 16 amino acids. CDR1 and CDR2 (germline): MGHRA, YSYEKL. With 3 bases clipped from V and 0 bases from J, the junction kept 7 bases outside the gene matches. CDR3 amino acids: CASSHLETGMNTEAFF. The CDR3 coding sequence is TGCGCCAGCAGCCACCTTGAGACAGGGATGAACACTGAAGCTTTCTTT.

The chain carries TRBV29-1 and TRBJ1-1; a possible D gene is TRBD1 (5 bases). Germline loops: CDR1 SQVTM, CDR2 ANQGSEA. V shed 7 bases and J shed 10 bases, with 19 bases lying between them. The CDR3 spans 12 residues. CDR3 nucleotide sequence: TGCAGCGCCCTCGGGGGGGGGAGAGGAGCTTTCTTT. Amino acid sequence: CSALGGGRGAFF.

This clone was recorded once. The chain is built from TRBV11-1 and TRBJ1-4; TRBD1 agrees at 7 bases. V gave up 5 bases and J gave up 6 bases; unmatched junction bases: 9. The CDR3 consists of 15 residues. Per the germline V gene, CDR1 is SGHAT and CDR2 is FQDESV (reference sequence). Here the CDR3 DNA reads TGTGCCAGCAGCAGTCGACAAGGGGGCTATGAAAAACTGTTTTTT. Its translation is CASSSRQGGYEKLFF.

V gene TRBV18 combines with J gene TRBJ2-1; perhaps TRBD1 as D (6 bases). This CDR3 has 15 residues. CDR1 and CDR2 (germline): KGHSH, LQKENI. The V gene lost 5 bases and the J gene lost 4 bases, with 15 bases spanning the gap. Written as DNA, the CDR3 is TGTGCCAGCTCAAGGACAGAAATCTCTTACAATGAGCAGTTCTTC. As protein: CASSRTEISYNEQFF.

This chain connects TRBV2 to TRBJ2-7; 8 bases are shared with TRBD1. The CDR3 consists of 14 residues. With V trimmed by 7 bases and J by 3 bases, 8 bases remained unmatched. CDR1 is SNHLY and CDR2 is FYNNEI in the germline V gene. DNA for the CDR3: TGTGCCAGCACAGAACGGACAGGGTTCTACGAGCAGTACTTC. Translating it yields CASTERTGFYEQYF.

The CDR3 loop reads CASSELTASSPLHF. Written as DNA, the CDR3 is TGTGCCAGCAGTGAACTTACAGCTTCTTCACCCCTCCACTTT. The V and J genes are TRBV6-1 and TRBJ1-6; D is ambiguous. V was cut by 2 bases and J by 9 bases, with 11 bases left in between. Looked up from germline, CDR1 is MNHNS and CDR2 is SASEGT. The CDR3 extends over 14 amino acids.

This chain uses TRBV7-8 with TRBJ2-7; 8 nucleotides line up with TRBD1. CDR3 length: 15 amino acids. From germline, CDR1 is SGHVS and CDR2 FQNEAQ. The junction had 5 bases not matched to a gene; V was cut back by 3 bases and J by 1 base. CDR3 bases: TGTGCCAGCAGCTTGGGGACAGGACTATCCTACGAGCAGTACTTC. It codes for CASSLGTGLSYEQYF.

This clone is a singleton in its sample. V gene TRBV19 combines with J gene TRBJ2-1; 10 bases fit TRBD2. With V trimmed by 8 bases and J by 4 bases, 5 bases remained unmatched. CDR1 and CDR2 (germline): LNHDA, SQIVND (reference sequence). The CDR3 consists of 14 residues. CDR3: CASQLAGRYNEQFF. In DNA, the CDR3 is TGTGCCAGTCAACTAGCGGGGCGTTACAATGAGCAGTTCTTC.

This clone was counted once. CDR3 nucleotides: TGTGCCAGCAGTCTTAACGGACTAGCGGGAGGGCAAGCTAATGAGCAGTTCTTC. This codes for CASSLNGLAGGQANEQFF. This rearrangement joins TRBV6-4 to TRBJ2-1; 15 bases agree with TRBD2. Trimming at V came to 5 bases and at J to 7 bases, leaving 12 bases not matched to a gene. This CDR3 has 18 amino acids. Germline CDR1 MRHNA, CDR2 SNTAGT.

Comment on this clone: The junction departs from germline at one end; a sequencing error may be responsible. The rearrangement uses TRBV28 and TRBJ1-5, with D tentatively TRBD1 (5 bases). The CDR3 extends over 11 amino acids. Per germline, CDR1 MDHEN and CDR2 SYDVKM. CDR3 sequence: CASSLNRTPFF. CDR3 coding DNA: TGTGCCAGCAGTTTAAACAGGACGCCTTTCTTC.

This clone was picked up a small number of times. The rearrangement joins TRBV7-6 to TRBJ2-1; 10 bases are shared with TRBD2. This CDR3 contains 15 residues. J gave up 4 bases and V 3 bases, and 3 bases lay outside the gene matches. Looked up from germline, CDR1 is SGHVS and CDR2 is FNYEAQ. Written as DNA, the CDR3 is TGTGCCAGCAGCTTTAGCGGGGGGCCGTACAATGAGCAGTTCTTC. It specifies CASSFSGGPYNEQFF.